Here is one T cell receptor (beta chain) with its context. The target antigen is unknown. This specimen belongs to a study of cytomegalovirus exposure and HLA in healthy donors. The length of the CDR3 is 13 residues. Per germline, CDR1 MNHEY and CDR2 SVGAGI. V lost 5 bases and J lost 7; bases outside the gene matches: 5. Study observations and caveats: What a later analysis reportedly showed was that an Asian-associated ancestry cluster had fewer N-insertions than the roughly 700-donor mean. Sequencing depth across donors, presence/absence analyses assumed, was roughly uniform.

Amplification used 60 Vbeta primers and 13 Jbeta primers. Assay used: immunoSEQ multiplex PCR; TCRdb lists only in-frame clones, some missing. The sample has more than 110,000 clones; 70% to 80% are singletons. This sequence was found in a man between 18 and 29 years old in good health and CMV-seronegative. The sequencing input was PBMCs. This chain links TRBV6-5 with TRBJ1-2, with 9 nucleotides matching TRBD1. CDR3 DNA: TGTGCCAGCAGTCTACAGGGGGCGCGTGGCTACACCTTC. Translated: CASSLQGARGYTF.